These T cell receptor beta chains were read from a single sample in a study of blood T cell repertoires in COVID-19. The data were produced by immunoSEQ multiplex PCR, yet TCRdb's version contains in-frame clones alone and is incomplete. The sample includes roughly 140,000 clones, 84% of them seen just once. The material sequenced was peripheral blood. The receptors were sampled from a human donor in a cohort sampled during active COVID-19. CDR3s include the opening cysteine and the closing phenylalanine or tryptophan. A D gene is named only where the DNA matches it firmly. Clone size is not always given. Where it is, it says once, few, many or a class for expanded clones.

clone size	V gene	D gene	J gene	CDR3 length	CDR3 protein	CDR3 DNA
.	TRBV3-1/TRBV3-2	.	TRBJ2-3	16	CASSLGRSRSTDTQYF	TGTGCCAGCAGCCTTGGCAGGTCCCGGAGCACAGATACGCAGTATTTT
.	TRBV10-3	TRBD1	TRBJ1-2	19	CAISESGRGPRGANYGYTF	TGTGCCATCAGTGAGTCTGGCAGGGGGCCACGTGGGGCTAACTATGGCTACACCTTC
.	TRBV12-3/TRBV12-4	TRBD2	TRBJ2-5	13	CASSGGALETQYF	TGTGCCAGCAGCGGGGGGGCCCTAGAGACCCAGTACTTC
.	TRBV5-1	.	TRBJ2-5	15	CASSLRGMQWETQYF	TGCGCCAGCAGCTTGCGGGGGATGCAGTGGGAGACCCAGTACTTC
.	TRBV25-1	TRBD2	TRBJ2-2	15	CASSRRGGDTGELFF	TGTGCCAGCAGTAGGCGCGGGGGTGACACCGGGGAGCTGTTTTTT
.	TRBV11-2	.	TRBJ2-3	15	CASSLGGGYTDTQYF	TGTGCCAGCAGCTTAGGCGGGGGCTACACAGATACGCAGTATTTT
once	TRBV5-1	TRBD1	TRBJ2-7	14	CASSLRQGTYEQYF	TGCGCCAGCAGCTTGAGACAGGGAACCTACGAGCAGTACTTC
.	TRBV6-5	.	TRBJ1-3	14	CASRDSALGNTIYF	TGTGCCAGCAGGGACAGTGCTCTGGGAAACACCATATATTTT
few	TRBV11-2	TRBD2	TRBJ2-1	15	CASSSLAGGNNEQFF	TGTGCCAGCAGTTCACTAGCGGGGGGGAACAATGAGCAGTTCTTC
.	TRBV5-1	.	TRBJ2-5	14	CASSLALVRETQYF	TGCGCCAGCAGCTTGGCCTTGGTGAGGGAGACCCAGTACTTC
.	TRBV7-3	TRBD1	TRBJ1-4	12	CASSVPGGKLFF	TGTGCCAGCAGCGTACCAGGGGGAAAACTGTTTTTT
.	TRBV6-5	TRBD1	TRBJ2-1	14	CASSYSRGRGEQFF	TGTGCCAGCAGTTACTCAAGGGGGCGAGGTGAGCAGTTCTTC
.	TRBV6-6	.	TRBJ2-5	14	CASRAPVSKRTQYF	TGTGCCAGCAGGGCCCCTGTTTCCAAGCGGACCCAGTACTTC
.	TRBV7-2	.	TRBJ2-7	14	CASSPDRTTYEQYF	TGTGCCAGCAGCCCTGACAGGACCACCTACGAGCAGTACTTC
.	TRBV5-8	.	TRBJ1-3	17	CASSLAGGKHSGNTIYF	TGTGCCAGCAGCTTGGCGGGCGGGAAACACTCTGGAAACACCATATATTTT
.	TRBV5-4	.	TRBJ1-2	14	CASSLVSGNYGYTF	TGTGCCAGCAGCTTGGTTTCGGGGAACTATGGCTACACCTTC
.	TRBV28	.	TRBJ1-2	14	CASSFVGVYGGYTF	TGTGCCAGCAGTTTTGTAGGGGTCTATGGAGGCTACACCTTC
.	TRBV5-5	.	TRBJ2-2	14	CASSLGGPDGELFF	TGTGCCAGCAGCTTGGGGGGGCCCGACGGGGAGCTGTTTTTT
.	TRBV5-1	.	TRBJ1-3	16	CASSLAAVRSGNTIYF	TGCGCCAGCAGCTTGGCCGCGGTCCGCTCTGGAAACACCATATATTTT
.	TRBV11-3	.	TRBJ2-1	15	CASSRGGESYNEQFF	TGTGCCAGCTCCAGGGGAGGGGAATCCTACAATGAGCAGTTCTTC
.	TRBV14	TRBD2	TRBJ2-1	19	CASSQDPRDYRSSYNEQFF	TGTGCCAGCAGCCAAGACCCCCGGGACTACCGCAGCTCCTACAATGAGCAGTTCTTC
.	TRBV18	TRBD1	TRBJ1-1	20	CASSPSKGHRGMGTGDVAFF	TGTGCCAGCTCACCCAGTAAGGGGCACCGTGGGATGGGGACAGGTGATGTGGCTTTCTTT
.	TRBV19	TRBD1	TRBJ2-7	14	CASSRQGISYEQYF	TGTGCCAGTAGTCGACAGGGGATCTCCTACGAGCAGTACTTC
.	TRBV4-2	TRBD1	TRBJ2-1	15	CASSQPGQGFYEQFF	TGTGCCAGCAGCCAACCGGGACAGGGTTTTTATGAGCAGTTCTTC
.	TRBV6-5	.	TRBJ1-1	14	CASSYSRGTTEAFF	TGTGCCAGCAGTTACTCGAGGGGGACCACTGAAGCTTTCTTT
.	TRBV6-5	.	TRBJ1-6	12	CASTVRDSPLHF	TGTGCCAGCACCGTCAGGGATTCACCCCTCCACTTT
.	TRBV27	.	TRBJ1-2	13	CASSLGGAYGYTF	TGTGCCAGCAGTTTGGGCGGGGCCTATGGCTACACCTTC
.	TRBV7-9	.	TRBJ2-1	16	CASSFLRGRTSNEQFF	TGTGCCAGCAGCTTCCTGCGGGGGCGAACAAGTAATGAGCAGTTCTTC
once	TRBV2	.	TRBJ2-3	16	CASSEAATTSTDTQYF	TGTGCCAGCAGTGAAGCGGCGACAACTAGCACAGATACGCAGTATTTT
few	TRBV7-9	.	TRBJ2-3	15	CASSPDPPGADTQYF	TGTGCCAGCAGCCCCGACCCACCGGGGGCAGATACGCAGTATTTT
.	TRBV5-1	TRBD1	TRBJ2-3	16	CASSRQGAQGTDTQYF	TGCGCCAGCAGCAGACAGGGGGCGCAGGGCACAGATACGCAGTATTTT
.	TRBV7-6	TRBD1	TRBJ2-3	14	CASSRTGHTDTQYF	TGTGCCAGCAGCCGGACAGGACACACAGATACGCAGTATTTT
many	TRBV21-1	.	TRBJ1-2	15	CASRTTGGGNYGYTF	TGTGCCAGCAGAACGACAGGGGGAGGTAACTATGGCTACACCTTC
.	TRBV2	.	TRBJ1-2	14	CASSEGTPGDGYTF	TGTGCCAGCAGTGAAGGCACCCCGGGAGATGGCTACACCTTC
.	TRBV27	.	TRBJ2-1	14	CASSRASSYNEQFF	TGTGCCAGCAGCCGCGCAAGCTCCTACAATGAGCAGTTCTTC
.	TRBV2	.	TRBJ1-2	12	CAGGGNSYGYTF	TGTGCCGGGGGGGGAAATAGCTATGGCTACACCTTC
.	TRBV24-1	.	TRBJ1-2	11	CATGGGRGYTF	TGTGCCACCGGGGGGGGACGAGGCTACACCTTC
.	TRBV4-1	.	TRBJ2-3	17	CASSQDSHFTSTDTQYF	TGCGCCAGCAGCCAAGATTCTCACTTTACTAGCACAGATACGCAGTATTTT
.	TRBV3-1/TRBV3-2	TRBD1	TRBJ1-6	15	CASSHGTGVVSPLHF	TGTGCCAGCAGCCACGGGACAGGGGTGGTTTCACCCCTCCACTTT
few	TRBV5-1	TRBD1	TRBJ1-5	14	CASSLDSGGKPQHF	TGCGCCAGCAGCTTGGACTCAGGGGGCAAGCCCCAGCATTTT
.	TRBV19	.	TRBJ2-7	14	CASSMAGRTYEQYF	TGTGCCAGTAGTATGGCAGGGCGGACCTACGAGCAGTACTTC
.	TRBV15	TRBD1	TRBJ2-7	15	CATSRDPGQAYEQYF	TGTGCCACCAGCAGAGATCCAGGACAGGCCTACGAGCAGTACTTC
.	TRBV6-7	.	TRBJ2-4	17	CASSCYRAGLAKNIQYF	TGTGCCAGCAGTTGTTACAGGGCTGGGCTAGCCAAAAACATTCAGTACTTC
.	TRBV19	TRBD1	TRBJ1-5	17	CASLTSGTGVSNQPQHF	TGTGCCAGCTTAACCTCCGGGACAGGGGTGAGCAATCAGCCCCAGCATTTT
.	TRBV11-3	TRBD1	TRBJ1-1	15	CASSRGTGENTEAFF	TGTGCCAGCAGCCGAGGTACAGGGGAAAACACTGAAGCTTTCTTT
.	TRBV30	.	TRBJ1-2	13	CAWAPRQNYGYTF	TGTGCCTGGGCCCCCAGACAGAACTATGGCTACACCTTC
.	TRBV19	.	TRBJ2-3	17	CASSIGRGALGTDTQYF	TGTGCCAGTAGTATAGGACGGGGGGCTCTGGGAACAGATACGCAGTATTTT
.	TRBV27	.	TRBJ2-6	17	CASSLDRWNSGANVLTF	TGTGCCAGCAGTTTAGACAGGTGGAACTCTGGGGCCAACGTCCTGACTTTC
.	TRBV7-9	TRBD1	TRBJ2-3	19	CASSPQHTLDRHFTDTQYF	TGTGCCAGCAGCCCCCAACACACCCTGGACAGGCACTTCACAGATACGCAGTATTTT
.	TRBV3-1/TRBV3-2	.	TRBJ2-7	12	CASSQDLAEQYF	TGTGCCAGCAGCCAAGATTTAGCGGAGCAGTACTTC
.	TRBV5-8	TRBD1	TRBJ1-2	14	CASSPTGGGYGYTF	TGTGCCAGCAGCCCGACAGGGGGCGGCTATGGCTACACCTTC
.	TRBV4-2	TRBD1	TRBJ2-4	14	CASSPRDRSGIQYF	TGTGCCAGCAGCCCCCGGGACAGGAGCGGCATTCAGTACTTC
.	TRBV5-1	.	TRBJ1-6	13	CASSYGYNSPLHF	TGCGCCAGCAGCTACGGTTATAATTCACCCCTCCACTTT
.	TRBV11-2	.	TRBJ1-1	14	CASRSTGMATEAFF	TGTGCCAGCAGATCAACAGGGATGGCCACTGAAGCTTTCTTT
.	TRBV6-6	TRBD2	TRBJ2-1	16	CASRARGLADHNEQFF	TGTGCCAGCAGGGCGAGAGGACTAGCGGACCACAATGAGCAGTTCTTC
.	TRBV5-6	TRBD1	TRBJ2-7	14	CASSWRTGPYEQYF	TGTGCCAGCAGCTGGAGGACAGGGCCCTACGAGCAGTACTTC
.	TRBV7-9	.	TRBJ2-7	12	CASSSLGNEQYF	TGTGCCAGCAGCTCACTCGGTAACGAGCAGTACTTC
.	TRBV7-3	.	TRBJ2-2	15	CASSRGTTGTGELFF	TGTGCCAGCAGCCGCGGGACCACCGGCACCGGGGAGCTGTTTTTT
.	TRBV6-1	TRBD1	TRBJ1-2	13	CASSPTGDYGYTF	TGTGCCAGCAGTCCTACAGGGGACTATGGCTACACCTTC
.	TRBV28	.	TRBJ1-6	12	CASSFRRSPLHF	TGTGCCAGCAGTTTTCGGAGATCACCCCTCCACTTT